This TCR delta chain was sequenced during a study of gamma-delta chains in newborns, infants, children. The overall study: Polyclonal expansion of innate γδ T cells after birth follows microbial exposure.

TCRdb re-called clones from the reads using CATT. The sample includes 10,000 or so delta-chain clones, around 21% of them seen just once. The V and J ends lost 2 bases and 0 bases respectively, with 31 bases between them. Germline V gene lookup returns CDR1 TSWWSYY and CDR2 QGS. CDR3 length: 22 amino acids. V and J are TRDV1 and TRDJ1, with D possibly TRDD2 on 9 matching bases. The source of this sequence is a child who was a newborn, infant or young child, either healthy, febrile or measles-vaccinated (not recorded which). The material sequenced was blood. The CDR3 DNA sequence: TGTGCTCTTGGGGAAAGCGCCTTCCTACTAGACTGGGGGTCCGAGTACACCGATAAACTCATCTTT. It yields the protein CALGESAFLLDWGSEYTDKLIF.